Here is one TCR beta chain with its context. Per the original methods: Estimates of nucleated cell counts were drawn from the amplification of reference gene primers. The method was immunoSEQ multiplex PCR; TCRdb's version includes in-frame clones alone and lacks a portion of them. V and J calls and clone size are those listed in that table; D and trimming were worked out from the DNA. The table lists over 100,000 clones, more than 80% of them singletons. The CDR3 loop spans 17 amino acids. CDR1 LGHDT and CDR2 YNNKEL come from the germline V gene (reference sequence). With 0 bases removed from V and 4 bases from J, the gap between germline ends came to 18 bases. The sample originates from a study of blood T cell repertoires in COVID-19. As for the study in general: The United States, Italy and Spain supplied acute and convalescent COVID-19 samples. In each case, the material was cDNA or gDNA derived from T cells, B-cell-depleted T cells, or PBMCs.

This chain uses TRBV3-1 (or the pseudogene TRBV3-2) with TRBJ1-2; perhaps TRBD1 as D (5 bases). This TCR derives from a human donor in a cohort sampled during active COVID-19. Input material: peripheral blood. CDR3 residues: CASSQDMGSGRSYGYTF. The DNA of the CDR3 is TGTGCCAGCAGCCAAGATATGGGGTCAGGGCGAAGCTATGGCTACACCTTC.